The 4 T cell receptor beta chains reported below all come from one sample, sequenced in a study of cytomegalovirus exposure and HLA in healthy donors. PCR involved 60 Vbeta and 13 Jbeta primers. The data were produced by immunoSEQ multiplex PCR, yet TCRdb's version contains in-frame clones alone and is incomplete. The sample consists of 160,000 or so clones, about 77% of them appearing once. Input material: PBMCs. The origin of the receptors is a man between 60 and 75 years old in good health and CMV-seronegative.

This chain links TRBV19 with TRBJ2-6; TRBD1 matches 7 bases. The J segment lost 2 bases and the V segment lost 9 bases, leaving 10 bases of the junction unmatched. The CDR3 consists of 16 residues. CDR1 and CDR2 (germline): LNHDA, SQIVND (reference sequence). Here the CDR3 reads CASSGTDRPGANVLTF. The DNA for the CDR3 is TGTGCCAGCTCCGGGACAGACAGACCTGGGGCCAACGTCCTGACTTTC.

V and J are TRBV7-6 and TRBJ2-3; the match to TRBD2 covers 15 bases. The CDR3 runs to 16 residues. Trimming at V came to 5 bases and at J to 4 bases, leaving 4 bases not matched to a gene. The germline CDR1 and CDR2 sequences are SGHVS and FNYEAQ. CDR3 region: CASSLWTSGRADTQYF. DNA for the CDR3: TGTGCCAGCAGCCTTTGGACTAGCGGGAGGGCAGATACGCAGTATTTT.

V and J are TRBV5-1 and TRBJ2-1; 7 positions agree with TRBD1. This CDR3 has 15 residues. Trimming took 4 bases from V and 5 from J; bases not matched to a gene: 9. From germline, CDR1 is SGHRS and CDR2 YFSETQ. In nucleotides, the CDR3 is TGCGCCAGCAGCCCGGGTAGGGGGCAGGACAATGAGCAGTTCTTC. It encodes CASSPGRGQDNEQFF.

In this sample, this clone turned up a few times. This chain joins TRBV5-1 and TRBJ2-1; tentative D call: TRBD2 (5 bases). In germline, CDR1 is SGHRS, CDR2 YFSETQ. V was shortened by 0 bases and J by 6 bases, with 10 bases between the two germline ends. The CDR3 spans 14 residues. The CDR3 sequence: CASSLELALNEQFF. The CDR3 DNA sequence: TGCGCCAGCAGCTTGGAATTAGCGCTCAATGAGCAGTTCTTC. The full variable domain, with the rest looked up from reference TRBV5-1 and TRBJ2-1, is KAGVTQTPRYLIKTRGQQVTLSCSPISGHRSVSWYQQTPGQGLQFLFEYFSETQRNKGNFPGRFSGRQFSNSRSEMNVSTLELGDSALYLCASSLELALNEQFFGPGTRLTVL.